Following are 14 T cell receptor beta chains from one sample sequenced in a study of spatial heterogeneity in lung cancer. Study-level findings and limits: The study found that expanded intratumoral alpha and beta TCR counts tracked tumor mutation counts.

TCRdb used MiXCR to reprocess the 5' RACE reads, holding one entry per CDR3 protein. This sample has some 6,900 distinct CDR3 sequences; around 12% occur once, and the top ten carry more than 20%. Described time point: sample taken at primary tumor resection. These receptors' targets are unknown. The sample consisted of lung tumor tissue, taken at surgery. The receptor source for this set is a male donor with early-stage non-small cell lung cancer.

The table lists this clonotype with a few counts. The rearrangement uses TRBV28 and TRBJ1-2; 7 bases map to TRBD1. The V gene's germline CDR1 is MDHEN and CDR2 SYDVKM. CDR3 length: 12 amino acids. Trimming removed 6 bases from V and 8 bases from J; junction bases left unmatched: 6. CDR3 sequence (DNA): TGTGCCAGCAGCCGTGACAGGGTCGGCTACACCTTC. It codes for CASSRDRVGYTF.

In its sample, this clonotype was seen once. V gene TRBV29-1 combines with J gene TRBJ2-3; perhaps TRBD2 as D (6 bases). Germline CDR1 and CDR2: SQVTM and ANQGSEA. The CDR3 totals 11 residues. V gave up 7 bases and J gave up 5 bases, with 10 bases separating them. CDR3 coding DNA: TGCAGCGAGGGACTCATAGATACGCAGTATTTT. Its translation is CSEGLIDTQYF.

By sample share, this clonotype is medium-sized. The V gene is TRBV5-1, the J gene TRBJ2-7; no firm D call. The CDR3 runs 13 residues. The germline CDR1 and CDR2 sequences are SGHRS and YFSETQ. V lost 0 bases and J 3 bases, leaving 7 bases between the germline ends. The CDR3 region has the DNA TGCGCCAGCAGCTTGGAGGCTAACTACGAGCAGTACTTC. It specifies CASSLEANYEQYF.

The chain is built from TRBV11-2 and TRBJ2-3, with D unresolved. This CDR3 is 15 amino acids long. Trimming left V 0 bases short and J 4 bases short, with 11 bases between. Germline lookup yields CDR1 SGHAT and CDR2 FQNNGV. The CDR3 sequence is CASSLEGIGSDTQYF. DNA for the CDR3: TGTGCCAGCAGCTTAGAAGGTATCGGGTCAGATACGCAGTATTTT. The full variable domain, with the rest looked up from reference TRBV11-2 and TRBJ2-3, is EAGVAQSPRYKIIEKRQSVAFWCNPISGHATLYWYQQILGQGPKLLIQFQNNGVVDDSQLPKDRFSAERLKGVDSTLKIQPAKLEDSAVYLCASSLEGIGSDTQYFGPGTRLTVL.

A remark on this clonotype: This clone may be a read error of a much larger clone one base away. The chain recombines TRBV19 with TRBJ2-2; tentative D call: TRBD2 (6 bases). Germline V CDR1 and CDR2: LNHDA, SQIVND (reference sequence). Trimming stripped 3 bases from V and 6 bases from J, with 20 bases between. This CDR3 has 17 amino acids. The DNA for the CDR3 is TGTGCCAGTAGTATTTTTTCGGGGGACCCACAGGCCGGGGAGCTGTTTTTT. This translates into CASSIFSGDPQAGELFF. The whole variable domain, remainder taken from reference TRBV19 and TRBJ2-2, is DGGITQSPKYLFRKEGQNVTLSCEQNLNHDAMYWYRQDPGQGLRLIYYSQIVNDFQKGDIAEGYSVSREKKESFPLTVTSAQKNPTAFYLCASSIFSGDPQAGELFFGEGSRLTVL.

This clonotype was counted only a few times. This chain links TRBV29-1 with TRBJ2-3; D not certain. This CDR3 is 14 amino acids long. Germline CDR1 is SQVTM and CDR2 is ANQGSEA. V was trimmed by 3 bases and J by 2 bases, leaving 12 bases between them. CDR3 sequence reads: CSVDTTQLTDTQYF. The CDR3 coding sequence is TGCAGCGTTGATACTACTCAGCTCACAGATACGCAGTATTTT.

This clonotype is categorized as large (0.1 to 1%). The chain uses TRBV20-1 and TRBJ2-3, with 9 bases aligning to TRBD2. The CDR3 covers 14 residues. Germline V lookup: CDR1 DFQATT, CDR2 SNEGSKA (reference sequence). Germline trimming cut 3 bases from V and 1 base from J; bases unmatched to any gene: 2. The CDR3 sequence: CSARIAGGTDTQYF. The CDR3 DNA reads as TGCAGTGCTAGGATAGCGGGAGGCACAGATACGCAGTATTTT.

This clonotype appeared many times. The genes are TRBV7-2 and TRBJ1-4; TRBD1 agrees at 10 bases. V was clipped by 3 bases and J by 5 bases; unmatched bases: 9. The CDR3 consists of 17 residues. Germline V gene data show CDR1 as SGHTA and CDR2 as FQGNSA. CDR3 amino acids: CASSLAGTGALNEKLFF. The CDR3 nucleotides read TGTGCCAGCAGCTTGGCCGGGACAGGGGCTTTAAATGAAAAACTGTTTTTT.

This clonotype qualifies as large. The chain couples TRBV7-2 to TRBJ1-2; no clear D gene. Germline CDR1 reads SGHTA; CDR2 reads FQGNSA. Trimming removed 2 bases from V and 7 bases from J, with 11 bases in between. This CDR3 region has 13 residues. CDR3 sequence reads: CASSLPGRSGYTF. Written as DNA, the CDR3 is TGTGCCAGCAGCTTACCGGGAAGGTCTGGCTACACCTTC.

In its sample, this clonotype ranks as medium-sized (0.01 to 0.1%). V usage is TRBV30 and J usage is TRBJ2-3; 12 bases are a match to TRBD1. The CDR3 runs 16 residues. V was pared by 4 bases and J by 3 bases, with 8 bases of the junction left unmatched. CDR1 and CDR2 (germline): GTSNPN, SVGIG (reference sequence). The CDR3 DNA reads as TGTGCCTGGACCAACCGGGACAGGGGGCTGACAGATACGCAGTATTTT. Residues: CAWTNRDRGLTDTQYF.

By proportion, this clonotype is medium-sized. The chain recombines TRBV20-1 with TRBJ2-5; a possible D gene is TRBD2 (5 bases). The V end was cut by 4 bases, the J end by 1 base, with 16 bases between. Germline V gene data show CDR1 as DFQATT and CDR2 as SNEGSKA (reference sequence). This CDR3 has 15 residues. CDR3 sequence: CSAIRGASAQETQYF. As DNA, the CDR3 is TGCAGTGCTATTCGGGGAGCGTCCGCCCAAGAGACCCAGTACTTC.

This clonotype was observed at least ten times. V gene TRBV5-1 combines with J gene TRBJ2-3; 14 nucleotides align to TRBD2. The CDR3 runs to 17 residues. Germline trimming cut 4 bases from V and 5 bases from J; bases unmatched to any gene: 9. The germline CDR1 and CDR2 sequences are SGHRS and YFSETQ. The CDR3 region has the DNA TGCGCCAGCAGCCACGGACTAGCGGGAGGCCGGGGAGATACGCAGTATTTT. It encodes CASSHGLAGGRGDTQYF.

This clonotype is deemed medium-sized. The chain employs TRBV6-5 and TRBJ2-1; D uncertain. Germline CDR1 reads MNHEY; CDR2 reads SVGAGI. With 0 bases removed from V and 0 bases from J, the gap between germline ends came to 12 bases. The CDR3 length is 17 residues. This CDR3 reads CASSYSKAMSSYNEQFF. For the CDR3, the DNA is TGTGCCAGCAGTTACTCGAAAGCGATGAGCTCCTACAATGAGCAGTTCTTC.

This clonotype was detected many times. V gene TRBV27 combines with J gene TRBJ1-1; 7 nucleotides agree with TRBD1. Germline V gives CDR1 MNHEY, CDR2 SMNVEV (reference sequence). Losses at the gene ends were 5 bases for V and 8 bases for J; bases not matched to a gene: 5. The CDR3 covers 12 residues. The CDR3 reads CASSTPTGEAFF. The CDR3 DNA sequence: TGTGCCAGCAGTACTCCGACAGGGGAAGCTTTCTTT.